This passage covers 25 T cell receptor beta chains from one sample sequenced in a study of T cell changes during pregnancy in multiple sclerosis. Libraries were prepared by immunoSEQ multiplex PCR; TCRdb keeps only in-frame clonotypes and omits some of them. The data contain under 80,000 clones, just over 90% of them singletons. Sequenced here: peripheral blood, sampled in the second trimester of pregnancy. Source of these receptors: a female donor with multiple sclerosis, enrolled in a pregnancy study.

The CDR3 here is CASSRNYEKLFF. DNA for the CDR3: TGTGCCAGTAGTAGAAACTATGAAAAACTGTTTTTT. The chain links TRBV19 to TRBJ1-4; D is ambiguous. Germline V gives CDR1 LNHDA, CDR2 SQIVND (reference sequence). CDR3 length: 12 amino acids. V was pared by 4 bases and J by 6 bases, with 6 bases between.

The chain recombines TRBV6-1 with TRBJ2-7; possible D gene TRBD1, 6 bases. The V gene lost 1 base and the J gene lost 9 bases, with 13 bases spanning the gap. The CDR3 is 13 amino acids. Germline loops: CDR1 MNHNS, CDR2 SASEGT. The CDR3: CASSEGGTRGQYF. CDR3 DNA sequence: TGTGCCAGCAGTGAAGGGGGCACCAGGGGGCAGTACTTC.

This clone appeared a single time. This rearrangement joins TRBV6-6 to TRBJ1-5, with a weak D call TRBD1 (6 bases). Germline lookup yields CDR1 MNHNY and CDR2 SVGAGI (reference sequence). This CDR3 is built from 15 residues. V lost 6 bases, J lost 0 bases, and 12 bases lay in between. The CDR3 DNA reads TGTGCCAGCAGACGTACCAGGGGTAGCAATCAGCCCCAGCATTTT. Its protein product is CASRRTRGSNQPQHF.

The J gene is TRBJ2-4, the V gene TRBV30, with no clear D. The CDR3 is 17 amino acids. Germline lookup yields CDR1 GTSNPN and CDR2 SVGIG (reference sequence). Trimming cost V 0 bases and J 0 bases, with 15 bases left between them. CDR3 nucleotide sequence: TGTGCCTGGAGTGTACACGTTGGCGGTCTAGCCAAAAACATTCAGTACTTC. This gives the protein CAWSVHVGGLAKNIQYF.

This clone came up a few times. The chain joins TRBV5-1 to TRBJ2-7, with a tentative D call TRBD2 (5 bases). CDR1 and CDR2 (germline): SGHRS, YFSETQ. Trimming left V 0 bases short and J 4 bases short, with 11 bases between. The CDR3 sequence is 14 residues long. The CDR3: CASSLGSGSYEQYF. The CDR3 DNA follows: TGCGCCAGCAGCTTGGGGAGCGGATCTTACGAGCAGTACTTC. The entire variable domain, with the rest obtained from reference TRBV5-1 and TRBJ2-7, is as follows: KAGVTQTPRYLIKTRGQQVTLSCSPISGHRSVSWYQQTPGQGLQFLFEYFSETQRNKGNFPGRFSGRQFSNSRSEMNVSTLELGDSALYLCASSLGSGSYEQYFGPGTRLTVT.

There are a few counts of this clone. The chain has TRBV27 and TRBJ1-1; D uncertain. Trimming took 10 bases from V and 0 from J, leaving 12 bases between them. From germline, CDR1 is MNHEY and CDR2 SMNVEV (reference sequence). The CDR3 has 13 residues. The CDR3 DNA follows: TGTGCCACGGGAACTCGCGTGAACACTGAAGCTTTCTTT. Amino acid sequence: CATGTRVNTEAFF.

The CDR3 spells CSVDPHSDEGGGRYTF. CDR3 bases: TGCAGCGTTGATCCCCACAGCGATGAGGGAGGTGGCCGCTACACCTTC. The rearrangement links TRBV29-1 to TRBJ1-2; D gene ambiguous. This CDR3 has 16 amino acids. CDR1 and CDR2 (germline): SQVTM, ANQGSEA. Trimming cost V 3 bases and J 9 bases, with 26 bases left between them.

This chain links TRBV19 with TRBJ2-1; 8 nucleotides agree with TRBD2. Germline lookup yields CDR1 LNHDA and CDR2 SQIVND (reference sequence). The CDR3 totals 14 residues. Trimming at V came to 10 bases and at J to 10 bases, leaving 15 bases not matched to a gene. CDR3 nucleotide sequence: TGTGCCACTTCCCCTACTAGAGCGGGGGTAGAGCAGTTCTTC. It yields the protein CATSPTRAGVEQFF.

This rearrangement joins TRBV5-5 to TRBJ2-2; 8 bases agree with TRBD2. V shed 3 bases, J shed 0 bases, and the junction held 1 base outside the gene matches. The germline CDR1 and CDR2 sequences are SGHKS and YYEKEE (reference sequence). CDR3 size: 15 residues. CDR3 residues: CASSSGGANTGELFF. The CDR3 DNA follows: TGTGCCAGCAGCTCGGGGGGGGCGAACACCGGGGAGCTGTTTTTT.

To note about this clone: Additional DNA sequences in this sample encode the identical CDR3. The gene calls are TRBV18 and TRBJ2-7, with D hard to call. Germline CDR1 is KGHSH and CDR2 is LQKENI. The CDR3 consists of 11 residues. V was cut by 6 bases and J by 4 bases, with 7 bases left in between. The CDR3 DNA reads TGTGCCAGCTCCCTCGGGTACGAGCAGTACTTC. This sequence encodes CASSLGYEQYF.

CDR3 in amino acids: CASSSPAGLGETQYF. CDR3 in DNA: TGTGCCAGCAGCTCCCCGGCGGGTCTCGGAGAGACCCAGTACTTC. The rearrangement joins TRBV4-2 to TRBJ2-5; perhaps TRBD2 as D (5 bases). Germline V gives CDR1 LGHNA, CDR2 YNFKEQ. CDR3 size: 15 residues. V was shortened by 5 bases and J by 4 bases, with 17 bases between the two germline ends.

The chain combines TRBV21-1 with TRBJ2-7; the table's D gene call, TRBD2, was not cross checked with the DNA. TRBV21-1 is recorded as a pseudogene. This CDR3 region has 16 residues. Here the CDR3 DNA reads TGTGCCAGCAGCACGGGACAGCGGGGGGGCTCCTACGAGCAGTACTTC. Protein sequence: CASSTGQRGGSYEQYF.

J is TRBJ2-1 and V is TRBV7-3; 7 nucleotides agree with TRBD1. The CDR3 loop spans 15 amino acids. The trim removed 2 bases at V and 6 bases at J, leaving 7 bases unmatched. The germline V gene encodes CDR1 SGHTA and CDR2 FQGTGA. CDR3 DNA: TGTGCCAGCAGCTTAGGGACAGATAAGGGCAATGAGCAGTTCTTC. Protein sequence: CASSLGTDKGNEQFF.

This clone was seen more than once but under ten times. CDR3 region: CASSSPLSGYTF. CDR3 nucleotides: TGTGCCAGCAGTTCCCCCCTGTCTGGCTACACCTTC. The V call is TRBV28, the J call TRBJ1-2; the D is unclear. Trimming stripped 4 bases from V and 7 bases from J, with 10 bases between. There are 12 residues in the CDR3. CDR1 and CDR2 (germline): MDHEN, SYDVKM.

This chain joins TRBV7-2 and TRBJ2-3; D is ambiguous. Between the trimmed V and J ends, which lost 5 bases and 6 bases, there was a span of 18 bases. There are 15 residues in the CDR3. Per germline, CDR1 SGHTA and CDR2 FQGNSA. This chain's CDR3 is CASSPPFFSPDTQYF. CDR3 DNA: TGTGCCAGCAGCCCCCCTTTCTTTTCCCCCGATACGCAGTATTTT.

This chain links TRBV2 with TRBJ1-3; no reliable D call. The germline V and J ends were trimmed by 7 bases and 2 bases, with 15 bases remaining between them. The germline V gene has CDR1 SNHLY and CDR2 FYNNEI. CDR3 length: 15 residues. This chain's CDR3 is CASNGEPVAGNTIYF. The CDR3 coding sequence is TGTGCCAGCAACGGGGAACCCGTCGCTGGAAACACCATATATTTT.

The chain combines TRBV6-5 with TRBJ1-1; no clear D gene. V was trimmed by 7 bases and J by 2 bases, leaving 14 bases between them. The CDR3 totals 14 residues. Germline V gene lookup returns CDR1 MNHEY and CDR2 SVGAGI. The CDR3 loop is CASISHRTNTEAFF. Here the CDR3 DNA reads TGTGCCAGCATCTCCCACAGAACAAACACTGAAGCTTTCTTT.

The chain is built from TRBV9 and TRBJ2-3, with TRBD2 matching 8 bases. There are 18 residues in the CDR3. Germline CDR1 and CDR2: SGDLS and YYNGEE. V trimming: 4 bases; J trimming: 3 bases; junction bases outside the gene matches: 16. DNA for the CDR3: TGTGCCAGCAGCCAAGGGTTTCGGGGGACTAGTCTGACAGATACGCAGTATTTT. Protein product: CASSQGFRGTSLTDTQYF.

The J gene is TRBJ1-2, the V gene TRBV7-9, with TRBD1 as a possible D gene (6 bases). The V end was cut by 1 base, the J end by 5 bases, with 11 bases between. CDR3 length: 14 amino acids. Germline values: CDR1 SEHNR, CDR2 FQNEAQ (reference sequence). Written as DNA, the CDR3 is TGTGCCAGCAGCTTAGAACAGGGATGGTATGGCTACACCTTC. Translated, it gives CASSLEQGWYGYTF.

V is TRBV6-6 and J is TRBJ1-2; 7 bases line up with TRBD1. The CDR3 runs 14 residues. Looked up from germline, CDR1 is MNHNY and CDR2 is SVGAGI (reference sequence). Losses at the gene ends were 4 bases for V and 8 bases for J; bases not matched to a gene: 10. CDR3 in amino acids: CASSSTGALEGYTF. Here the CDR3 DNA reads TGTGCCAGCAGTTCCACAGGGGCCCTCGAAGGCTACACCTTC.

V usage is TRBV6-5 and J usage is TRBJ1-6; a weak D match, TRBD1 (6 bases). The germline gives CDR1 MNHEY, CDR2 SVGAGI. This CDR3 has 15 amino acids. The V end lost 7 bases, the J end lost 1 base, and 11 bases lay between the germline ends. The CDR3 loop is CASKRGGSYNSPLHF. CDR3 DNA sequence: TGTGCCAGCAAGAGGGGGGGGTCCTATAATTCACCCCTCCACTTT.

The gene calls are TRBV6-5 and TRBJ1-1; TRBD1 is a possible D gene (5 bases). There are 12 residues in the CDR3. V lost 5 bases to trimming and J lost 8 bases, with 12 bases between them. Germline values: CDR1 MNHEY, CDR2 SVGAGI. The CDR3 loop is CASSPGALEAFF. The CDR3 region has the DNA TGTGCCAGCAGTCCTGGGGCTTTAGAAGCTTTCTTT.

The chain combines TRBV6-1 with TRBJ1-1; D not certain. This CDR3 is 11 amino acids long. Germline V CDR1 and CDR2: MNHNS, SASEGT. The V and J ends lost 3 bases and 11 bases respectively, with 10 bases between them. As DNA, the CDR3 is TGTGCCAGCAGTGATAGACACCGCGCTTTCTTT. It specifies CASSDRHRAFF.

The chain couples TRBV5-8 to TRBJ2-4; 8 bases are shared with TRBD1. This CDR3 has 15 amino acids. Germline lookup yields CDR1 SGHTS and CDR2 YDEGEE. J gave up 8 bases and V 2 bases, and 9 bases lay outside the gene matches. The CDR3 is CASSLRRQGNHIQYF. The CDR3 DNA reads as TGTGCCAGCAGCTTAAGGAGACAGGGGAACCACATTCAGTACTTC.

The CDR3 loop is CASGLKGARRYEQYF. CDR3 in DNA: TGTGCCAGCGGACTCAAGGGGGCGCGACGGTACGAGCAGTACTTC. The rearrangement joins TRBV21-1 to TRBJ2-7; the DNA was not compared with TRBD1, the D call given in the table. TRBV21-1 is deemed a pseudogene. This CDR3 comprises 15 residues.